The T cell receptor (beta chain) under discussion was sequenced for a study of blood T cell repertoires in COVID-19. As for the study in general: Material from acute and convalescent COVID-19 was sourced from the United States, Italy and Spain. PBMCs, B-cell-depleted T cells, or T cells provided the cDNA or gDNA that made up the material.

Authors' data handling: For nucleated cells, counts were estimated from reference gene primer amplification. Only in-frame clones appear in the TCRdb table, and some are missing; sequencing was by immunoSEQ multiplex PCR. That table supplies the V and J calls and clone size; D and trimming were determined from the DNA. Of around 160,000 clones in the sample, about 90% were seen once. Germline assignment: CDR1 MNHEY and CDR2 SVGEGT. Trimming shortened V by 0 bases and J by 3 bases, and 12 bases separated the two germline ends. This CDR3 is 16 amino acids long. The receptor's source is a human donor in a cohort sampled during active COVID-19. The chain carries TRBV6-2 or TRBV6-3 and TRBJ1-5, with D possibly being TRBD1 (6 bases). The specimen was peripheral blood. The CDR3 coding sequence is TGTGCCAGCAGTTACTCGGGCAGGGGCTTCAATCAGCCCCAGCATTTT. Translating it yields CASSYSGRGFNQPQHF.